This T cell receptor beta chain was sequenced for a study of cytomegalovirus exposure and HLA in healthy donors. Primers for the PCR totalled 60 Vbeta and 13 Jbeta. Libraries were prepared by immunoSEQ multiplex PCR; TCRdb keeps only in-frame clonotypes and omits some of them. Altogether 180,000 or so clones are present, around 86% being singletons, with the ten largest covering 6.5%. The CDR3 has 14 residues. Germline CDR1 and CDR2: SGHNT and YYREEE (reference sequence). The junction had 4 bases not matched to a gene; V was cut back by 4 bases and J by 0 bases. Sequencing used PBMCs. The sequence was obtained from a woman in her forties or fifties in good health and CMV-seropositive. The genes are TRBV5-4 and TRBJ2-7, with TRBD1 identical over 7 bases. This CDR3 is CASSAGTVSYEQYF. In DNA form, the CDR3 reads TGTGCCAGCAGCGCCGGGACAGTCTCCTACGAGCAGTACTTC.